The 13 T cell receptor beta chains given below trace back to one sample, sequenced in a study of shared clonotypes between healthy human individuals. Sequencing used immunoSEQ multiplex PCR; TCRdb keeps in-frame clones, though not all of them. The table shows approximately 2.5 million clones, with 85% to 95% occurring only once. Sequencing used naive CD4+ T cells sorted from blood. As for subset: CD45RA+ positively selected. These receptors all come from a young man in good health.

This rearrangement joins TRBV5-4 to TRBJ2-3, with 10 bases identical to TRBD2. The V gene end was trimmed by 3 bases and the J gene end by 3 bases; junction bases not matched to a gene: 7. The CDR3 has 16 amino acids. Germline V gene lookup returns CDR1 SGHNT and CDR2 YYREEE (reference sequence). This CDR3 reads CASSYLAGERTDTQYF. DNA for the CDR3: TGTGCCAGCAGCTATCTAGCGGGAGAGAGGACAGATACGCAGTATTTT.

The chain recombines TRBV10-1 with TRBJ2-2; TRBD1 agrees at 9 bases. CDR1 WNHNN and CDR2 SYGVQD come from the germline V gene (reference sequence). Trimming took 1 base from V and 4 from J; bases not matched to a gene: 1. The CDR3 has 15 amino acids. CDR3 residues: CASSELTGGTGELFF. In nucleotides, the CDR3 is TGCGCCAGCAGTGAGTTGACAGGGGGCACCGGGGAGCTGTTTTTT.

The chain uses TRBV7-9 and TRBJ1-1; D remains ambiguous. CDR3 size: 14 residues. Germline assignment: CDR1 SEHNR and CDR2 FQNEAQ (reference sequence). V lost 5 bases to trimming and J lost 1 base, with 11 bases between them. The CDR3 DNA sequence: TGTGCCAGCAGCCCCTTCCGGGGGAACACTGAAGCTTTCTTT. Amino acid sequence: CASSPFRGNTEAFF.

The gene calls are TRBV19 and TRBJ2-2; 11 bases line up with TRBD2. The CDR3 contains 16 residues. From germline, CDR1 is LNHDA and CDR2 SQIVND (reference sequence). V was pared by 4 bases and J by 4 bases, with 5 bases of the junction left unmatched. CDR3 nucleotides: TGTGCCAGTAGTACGAGACTAGCGGGATTCACCGGGGAGCTGTTTTTT. Residues: CASSTRLAGFTGELFF. The full variable domain, in which reference TRBV19 and TRBJ2-2 provide the parts outside the CDR3, is DGGITQSPKYLFRKEGQNVTLSCEQNLNHDAMYWYRQDPGQGLRLIYYSQIVNDFQKGDIAEGYSVSREKKESFPLTVTSAQKNPTAFYLCASSTRLAGFTGELFFGEGSRLTVL.

V usage is TRBV10-3 and J usage is TRBJ1-1, with D hard to call. The germline V gene encodes CDR1 ENHRY and CDR2 SYGVKD. V gave up 10 bases and J gave up 3 bases, with 15 bases separating them. There are 13 residues in the CDR3. The CDR3 DNA reads TGTGCCAGCAGCCGGGTGGCGGACACTGAAGCTTTCTTT. It is translated as CASSRVADTEAFF.

The chain has TRBV9 and TRBJ1-2, with a weak D call TRBD1 (6 bases). Germline CDR1 and CDR2: SGDLS and YYNGEE. The CDR3 is 15 residues long. Trimming took off 0 bases at V and 4 bases at J, with 13 bases between the two ends. The CDR3 nucleotides read TGTGCCAGCAGCGTAGTCTCGGGGGGCGTCTATGGCTACACCTTC. Translated: CASSVVSGGVYGYTF.

The chain has TRBV2 and TRBJ2-3; 11 bases align to TRBD2. With 6 bases clipped from V and 1 base from J, the junction kept 3 bases outside the gene matches. The CDR3 extends over 15 amino acids. Germline-derived CDR1 and CDR2 are SNHLY and FYNNEI. The CDR3 bases are TGTGCCAGCAGCAAACTAGCGGGGGGCACAGATACGCAGTATTTT. This gives the protein CASSKLAGGTDTQYF.

This chain links TRBV2 with TRBJ1-2; tentative D call: TRBD1 (6 bases). Trimming removed 6 bases from V and 3 bases from J, with 14 bases in between. The germline CDR1 and CDR2 sequences are SNHLY and FYNNEI. The CDR3 covers 14 residues. CDR3 in DNA: TGTGCCAGCAGCGGGGGTGGGACATACTATGGCTACACCTTC. This gives the protein CASSGGGTYYGYTF. Together with reference TRBV2 and TRBJ1-2, the CDR3 gives the full variable domain: EPEVTQTPSHQVTQMGQEVILRCVPISNHLYFYWYRQILGQKVEFLVSFYNNEISEKSEIFDDQFSVERPDGSNFTLKIRSTKLEDSAMYFCASSGGGTYYGYTFGSGTRLTVV.

This sequence joins TRBV11-3 and TRBJ1-3; tentatively, D is TRBD1 (5 bases). Germline V gives CDR1 SGHNT, CDR2 YENEEA. CDR3 length equals 14 residues. V shed 5 bases and J shed 2 bases, with 10 bases lying between them. This CDR3 reads CASSLGETGNTIYF. DNA for the CDR3: TGTGCCAGCAGCCTAGGGGAAACTGGAAACACCATATATTTT.

This chain links TRBV20-1 with TRBJ1-1, with D perhaps TRBD1 (5 bases). CDR3 length: 10 amino acids. Germline V lookup: CDR1 DFQATT, CDR2 SNEGSKA (reference sequence). Trimming cost V 6 bases and J 8 bases, with 10 bases left between them. The CDR3 DNA is TGCAGTGCGAAACAGGAGGAAGCTTTCTTT. Its translation is CSAKQEEAFF.

This chain links TRBV9 with TRBJ2-3; 9 bases map to TRBD2. The ends lost 4 bases at V and 5 bases at J; junction bases unmatched: 5. The CDR3 extends over 14 amino acids. Germline CDR1 and CDR2: SGDLS and YYNGEE. CDR3 amino acids: CASSLGLAEDTQYF. In DNA, the CDR3 is TGTGCCAGCAGCCTGGGACTAGCAGAAGATACGCAGTATTTT.

This sequence joins TRBV9 and TRBJ2-5; 7 positions agree with TRBD1. Per germline, CDR1 SGDLS and CDR2 YYNGEE. CDR3 size: 15 residues. V lost 3 bases and J lost 5; bases outside the gene matches: 10. The CDR3 is CASSETGRSSETQYF. In DNA form, the CDR3 reads TGTGCCAGCAGCGAGACAGGGCGCTCTAGTGAGACCCAGTACTTC. The full variable domain, with the rest looked up from reference TRBV9 and TRBJ2-5, is DSGVTQTPKHLITATGQRVTLRCSPRSGDLSVYWYQQSLDQGLQFLIQYYNGEERAKGNILERFSAQQFPDLHSELNLSSLELGDSALYFCASSETGRSSETQYFGPGTRLLVL.

This clone showed up just once. The genes are TRBV21-1 and TRBJ1-5. TRBV21-1 is noted as a pseudogene. This CDR3 is built from 15 residues. DNA for the CDR3: TGTGCCAGCAGCAAATTGAGAGGGCGGAATCAGCCCCAGCATTTT. This gives the protein CASSKLRGRNQPQHF.